The text below deals with one T cell receptor beta chain. The target antigen is unknown. This record belongs to a study of T-cell reconstitution after alpha-beta-depleted transplantation in children. Study-wide results and limits: Newly made T cells mostly supplied T-cell counts and diversity one year after transplant.

CDR3 length: 12 amino acids. CDR1 and CDR2 from the germline V gene are DFQATT and SNEGSKA (reference sequence). V lost 2 bases, J lost 7 bases, and 9 bases lay in between. Unique molecular identifiers were used to barcode this TCRbeta library. TCRdb fed the PCR reads into MiXCR, producing one record per CDR3 protein. There are fewer than 750,000 distinct CDR3 sequences in the sample; roughly 24% occur only once, and approximately 14% lies in the top ten. Specimen: PBMCs, mostly from graft donor cells, collected 360 days after TCRalphabeta/CD19-depleted stem cell transplant. The rearrangement uses TRBV20-1 and TRBJ1-5; D perhaps matches TRBD1 (5 bases). The TCR sequence derives from a boy less than two years old who had a stem cell transplant for acute myeloid leukemia, so the T cells may come from the graft donor. CDR3 sequence: CSARMGGQPQHF. As DNA, the CDR3 is TGCAGTGCTAGAATGGGGGGACAGCCCCAGCATTTT.